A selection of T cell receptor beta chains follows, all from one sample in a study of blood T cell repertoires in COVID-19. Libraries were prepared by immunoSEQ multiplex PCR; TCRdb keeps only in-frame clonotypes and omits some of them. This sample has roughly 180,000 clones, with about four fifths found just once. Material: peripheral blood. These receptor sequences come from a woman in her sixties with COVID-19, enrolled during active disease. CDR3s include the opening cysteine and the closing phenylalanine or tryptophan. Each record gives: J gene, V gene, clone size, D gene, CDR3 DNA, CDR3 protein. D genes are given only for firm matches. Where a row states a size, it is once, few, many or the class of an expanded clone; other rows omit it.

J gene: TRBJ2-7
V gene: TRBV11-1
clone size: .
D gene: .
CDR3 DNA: TGTGCCAGCAGCAAGGACATCTACGAGCAGTACTTC
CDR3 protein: CASSKDIYEQYF

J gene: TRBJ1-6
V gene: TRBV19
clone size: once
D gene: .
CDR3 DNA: TGTGCCAGTAGCCGCAGGGAGGGGGATTCACCCCTCCACTTT
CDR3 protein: CASSRREGDSPLHF

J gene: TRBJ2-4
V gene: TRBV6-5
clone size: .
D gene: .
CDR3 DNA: TGTGCCAGCAGCCAGCTAGAGGGAAAGGCGGACATTCAGTACTTC
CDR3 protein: CASSQLEGKADIQYF

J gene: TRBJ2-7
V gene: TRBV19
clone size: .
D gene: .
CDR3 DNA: TGTGCCAGTAAGGGGCGGGGCGCTGGGTTCTACGAGCAGTACTTC
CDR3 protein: CASKGRGAGFYEQYF

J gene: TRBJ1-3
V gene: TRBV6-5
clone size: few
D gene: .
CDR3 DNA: TGTGCCAGCAGTTACTCGAGAGGTACTGGAAACACCATATATTTT
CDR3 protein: CASSYSRGTGNTIYF

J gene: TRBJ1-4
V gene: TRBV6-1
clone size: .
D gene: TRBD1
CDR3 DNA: TGTGCCAGCAGTGAGACTACAGGGGTGGATGAAAAACTGTTTTTT
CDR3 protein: CASSETTGVDEKLFF

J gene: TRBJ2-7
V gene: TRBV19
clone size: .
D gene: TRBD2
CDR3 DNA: TGTGCCAGTAGTATAGAGTGGACTAGCGGGAGGGCCAAGCAGTACTTC
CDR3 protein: CASSIEWTSGRAKQYF

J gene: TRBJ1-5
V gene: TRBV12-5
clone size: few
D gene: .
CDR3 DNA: TGTGCTAGTGGTTTGTTGGACAAGGATCAGCCCCAGCATTTT
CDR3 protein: CASGLLDKDQPQHF

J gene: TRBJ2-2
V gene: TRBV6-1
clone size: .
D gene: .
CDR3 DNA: TGTGCCAGCAGTGCTGGAACTGCGGACTCCACCGGGGAGCTGTTTTTT
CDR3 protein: CASSAGTADSTGELFF

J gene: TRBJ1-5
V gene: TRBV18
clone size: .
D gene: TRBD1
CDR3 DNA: TGTGCCAGCTCACCCGGGACAGTGGTCCTTAATCAGCCCCAGCATTTT
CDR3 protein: CASSPGTVVLNQPQHF

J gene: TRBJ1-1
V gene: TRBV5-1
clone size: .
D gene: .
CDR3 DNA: TGCGCCAGCAGCACCCAAACGGGGATGAACACTGAAGCTTTCTTT
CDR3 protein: CASSTQTGMNTEAFF

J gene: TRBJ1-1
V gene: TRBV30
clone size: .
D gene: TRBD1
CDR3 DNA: TGTGCCTGGAGTCCGGGACAGGCGTACACTGAAGCTTTCTTT
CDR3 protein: CAWSPGQAYTEAFF

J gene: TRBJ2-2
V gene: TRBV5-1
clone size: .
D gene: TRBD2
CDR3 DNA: TGCGCCAGCAGCTTGACTAGCGCGCCCATCCCGAACACCGGGGAGCTGTTTTTT
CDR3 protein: CASSLTSAPIPNTGELFF

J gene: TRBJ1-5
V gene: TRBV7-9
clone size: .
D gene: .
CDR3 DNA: TGTGCCAGCAGCCCTGGGGGGGTAAATCAGCCCCAGCATTTT
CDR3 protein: CASSPGGVNQPQHF

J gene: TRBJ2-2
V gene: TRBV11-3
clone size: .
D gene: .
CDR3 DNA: TGTGCCAGCAGCTCAGGGGGAGGTAACACCGGGGAGCTGTTTTTT
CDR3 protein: CASSSGGGNTGELFF

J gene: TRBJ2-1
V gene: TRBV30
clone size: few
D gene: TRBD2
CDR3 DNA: TGTGCCTGGAGTGCTAAGGGAGGGTCCCATGAGCAGTTCTTC
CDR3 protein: CAWSAKGGSHEQFF

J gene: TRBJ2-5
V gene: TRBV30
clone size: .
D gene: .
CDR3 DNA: TGTGCCTGGGGGGCTGGAGAGACCCAGTACTTC
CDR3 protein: CAWGAGETQYF

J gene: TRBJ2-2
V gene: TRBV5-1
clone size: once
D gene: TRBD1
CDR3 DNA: TGCGCCAGCAGCTCGGGACAGGGGGCGGACACCGGGGAGCTGTTTTTT
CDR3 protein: CASSSGQGADTGELFF

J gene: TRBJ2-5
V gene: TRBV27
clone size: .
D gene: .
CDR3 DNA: TGTGCCAGCAGACGCCTGGGGGGTGCCCAGTACTTC
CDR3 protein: CASRRLGGAQYF

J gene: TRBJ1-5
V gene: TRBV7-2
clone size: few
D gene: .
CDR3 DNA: TGTGCCAGCAGCCTAGAGAGAAGTCAGCCCCAGCATTTT
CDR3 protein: CASSLERSQPQHF

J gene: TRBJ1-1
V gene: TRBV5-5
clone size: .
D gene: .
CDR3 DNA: TGTGCCAGCAGCTTGGCAGGGATCCATACTGAAGCTTTCTTT
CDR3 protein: CASSLAGIHTEAFF

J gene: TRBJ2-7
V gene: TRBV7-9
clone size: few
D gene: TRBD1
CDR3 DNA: TGTGCCAGTGGGAACAGGGGGACCACCTACGAGCAGTACTTC
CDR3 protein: CASGNRGTTYEQYF

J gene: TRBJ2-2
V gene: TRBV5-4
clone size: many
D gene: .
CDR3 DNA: TGTGCCAGCAGCCGTCTAGGGAACACCGGGGAGCTGTTTTTT
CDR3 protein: CASSRLGNTGELFF

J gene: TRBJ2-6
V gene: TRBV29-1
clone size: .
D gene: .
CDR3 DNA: TGCAGCGTTATACGGTCTGGGGCCAACGTCCTGACTTTC
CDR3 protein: CSVIRSGANVLTF

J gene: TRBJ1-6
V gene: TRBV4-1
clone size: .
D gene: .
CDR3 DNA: TGCGCCAGCAGCCAAGATCCGGGACTAAATCGCGGCCATTCACCCCTCCACTTT
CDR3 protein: CASSQDPGLNRGHSPLHF